A single sample is the source of the 4 T cell receptor beta chains below, sequenced in a study of early T cells in non-severe SARS-CoV-2 infection. MiXCR was run by TCRdb on the 5' RACE reads, yielding one entry per CDR3 protein. The data contain 80,000 to 95,000 distinct CDR3 sequences, 16% of them singletons. The sequenced sample was whole blood, obtained at baseline. The receptors were gathered from an adult who was a healthcare worker with PCR-confirmed SARS-CoV-2 infection or an uninfected control (not recorded which).

The V and J genes are TRBV2 and TRBJ1-1; the D is unclear. V was pared by 7 bases and J by 0 bases, with 3 bases between. The CDR3 consists of 11 residues. Per germline, CDR1 SNHLY and CDR2 FYNNEI. The CDR3 bases are TGTGCCAGCAAAATGAACACTGAAGCTTTCTTT. Protein: CASKMNTEAFF.

This clonotype was counted between two and nine times. A read error is likely, as this CDR3 ends without the conserved phenylalanine or tryptophan. The V gene is TRBV10-1, the J gene TRBJ2-7, with no clear D. This CDR3 comprises 14 residues. Germline CDR1 is WNHNN and CDR2 is SYGVQD (reference sequence). V lost 0 bases and J 6 bases, leaving 12 bases between the germline ends. As DNA, the CDR3 is TGCGCCAGCAGTGAGTCCCCGGAAAGAACCGAGCAGTACTTG. This encodes CASSESPERTEQYL.

J is TRBJ2-2 and V is TRBV10-2; the D gene is possibly TRBD1 (5 bases). The CDR3 spans 14 residues. Germline CDR1 and CDR2: WSHSY and SAAADI. V was pared by 2 bases and J by 5 bases, with 9 bases between. The CDR3 loop reads CASSEQGPTGELFF. For the CDR3, the DNA is TGCGCCAGCAGTGAGCAGGGCCCTACCGGGGAGCTGTTTTTT.

This clonotype was observed a handful of times. The rearrangement uses TRBV12-3 or TRBV12-4 and TRBJ2-1; 11 bases fit TRBD2. This CDR3 is built from 19 residues. The ends lost 0 bases at V and 0 bases at J; junction bases unmatched: 7. This CDR3 is CASSLATSGIRRSYNEQFF. For the CDR3, the DNA is TGTGCCAGCAGTTTAGCGACTAGCGGGATCCGACGCTCCTACAATGAGCAGTTCTTC.